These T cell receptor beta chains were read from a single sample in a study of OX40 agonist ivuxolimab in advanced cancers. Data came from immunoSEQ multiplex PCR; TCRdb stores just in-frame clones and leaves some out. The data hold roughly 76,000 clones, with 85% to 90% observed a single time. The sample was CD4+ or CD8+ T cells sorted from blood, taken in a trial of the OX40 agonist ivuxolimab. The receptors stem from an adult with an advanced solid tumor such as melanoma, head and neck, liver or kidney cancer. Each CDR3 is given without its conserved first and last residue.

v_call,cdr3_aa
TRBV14,ASSQDRAAAPTDTQY
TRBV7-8,ASSLQYNSPLH
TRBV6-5,ASWGSSYEQY
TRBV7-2,ASSLDRSRAYNSPLH
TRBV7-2,ASSLNRQNYEQY
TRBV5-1,ASSLTSGRFTDTQY
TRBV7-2,ARGLAGRNTGELF
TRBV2,ASSEALQAF
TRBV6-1,ASGARVPRNTIY
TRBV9,ASSVAGDSWETQY
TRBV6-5,ASSIGIVPDTQY
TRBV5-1,ASSFSDTPPGNIQY
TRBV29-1,SVGPGGQETQY
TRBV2,ARGTTSYEQY
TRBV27,ASSFRLMATNEKLF
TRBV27,ASSWGRQAISGELF
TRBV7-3,ASSLTNSGTGELF
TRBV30,AWSVGQTPSVDQY
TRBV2,ASSNRGQSQETQY
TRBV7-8,ASSLRAQERYT
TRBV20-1,SARDIKEAF
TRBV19,ASSIRTSGRAGLINEQF
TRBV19,ASSISQGLGEQY
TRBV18,ASSPNPGLYNYGYT
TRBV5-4,ASSLDSGHNSPLH
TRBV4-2,ASSQVWDIDEKLF
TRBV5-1,ASSSGVRNYGYT
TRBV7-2,ASSLPTRLIRNEQY
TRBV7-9,ASSLGQVSTEAF
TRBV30,AYQSGTANNSPLH
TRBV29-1,SVEDSGAPYEQY
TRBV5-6,ASTQRGQSRYEQY
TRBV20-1,SAYRAPEAF
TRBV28,ASSLYPRELF
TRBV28,ASTRLGLEGPKKLF
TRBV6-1,ASSAGTGLGYT
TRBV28,ASSLTGQGDPGYT
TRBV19,ASRMFSGNTIY
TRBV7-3,ASSSGTSGTDTQY
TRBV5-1,ASSSRPGDTEAF
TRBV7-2,ASSPRTGRGNTEAF
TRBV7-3,ASSQMTGNSPLH
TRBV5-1,ASAGHMNTEAF
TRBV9,ASSVAPGPYEQY
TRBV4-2,ASSQLAGGLSSYNEQF